The 17 T cell receptor beta chains presented below share a single source sample, sequenced in a study of Tregs in tolerant kidney transplant recipients. Using immunoSEQ multiplex PCR, the repertoire was profiled, and TCRdb retains in-frame clones only, with some absent. The sample contains 20,000 to 25,000 clones, over 70% of which appear only once. Related graft donors supplied nonmyeloablative bone marrow transplants, and mixed chimerism was transient. This sample comprised CD8+ T cells from blood (PBMCs), obtained 6 months after the transplant. The receptors come from a human patient who received a combined kidney and bone marrow transplant. Some T cells may be transferred from the graft donor.

The chain links TRBV7-2 to TRBJ2-5; 8 bases match TRBD2. The J call may be in error: the DNA end matches TRBJ2-7 better. Germline V gene lookup returns CDR1 SGHTA and CDR2 FQGNSA. The CDR3 has 19 residues. In nucleotides, the CDR3 is TGTGCCAGCAGCTTAATCCTTATAGCGGGAACGAACAGTCCCTACGAGCAGTACTTC. It yields the protein CASSLILIAGTNSPYEQYF.

This rearrangement joins TRBV30 to TRBJ2-5; TRBD2 agrees at 11 bases. The CDR3 is made up of 15 amino acids. With 4 bases clipped from V and 2 bases from J, the junction kept 6 bases outside the gene matches. Germline V CDR1 and CDR2: GTSNPN, SVGIG (reference sequence). CDR3 sequence: CAWTPGTSGQETQYF. In nucleotides, the CDR3 is TGTGCCTGGACCCCCGGGACTAGCGGACAAGAGACCCAGTACTTC.

The gene calls are TRBV19 and TRBJ2-1; TRBD2 matches 9 bases. Trimming took 8 bases from V and 6 from J; bases not matched to a gene: 8. The CDR3 loop spans 14 amino acids. CDR1 and CDR2 from the germline V gene are LNHDA and SQIVND (reference sequence). Here the CDR3 DNA reads TGTGCCAGTGCCGGGACTAGCTTTCGCAATGAGCAGTTCTTC. Protein: CASAGTSFRNEQFF.

The chain is built from TRBV6-1 and TRBJ2-1; 10 bases are shared with TRBD2. The V and J ends lost 2 bases and 9 bases, in that order; junction bases with no gene match: 4. Looked up from germline, CDR1 is MNHNS and CDR2 is SASEGT. The CDR3 loop spans 14 amino acids. CDR3 in amino acids: CASSELAGVVEQFF. The CDR3 DNA is TGTGCCAGCAGTGAACTAGCGGGAGTCGTTGAGCAGTTCTTC.

CDR3 amino acids: CASSPGQGRDTIYF. The CDR3 region has the DNA TGTGCCAGCAGCCCGGGACAGGGAAGGGACACCATATATTTT. This sequence joins TRBV7-9 and TRBJ1-3; 9 bases align to TRBD1. The length of the CDR3 is 14 residues. Germline V gives CDR1 SEHNR, CDR2 FQNEAQ (reference sequence). The V and J ends lost 5 bases and 8 bases, in that order; junction bases with no gene match: 7.

This sequence joins TRBV19 and TRBJ2-7, with D possibly being TRBD1 (6 bases). The CDR3 has 13 residues. V lost 9 bases, J lost 6 bases, and 18 bases lay in between. The germline gives CDR1 LNHDA, CDR2 SQIVND (reference sequence). Here the CDR3 reads CASTGSSVGEQYF. The CDR3, as DNA: TGTGCCAGCACAGGGTCGAGCGTGGGCGAGCAGTACTTC.

This chain joins TRBV7-6 and TRBJ2-2; weak D call: TRBD1 (6 bases). The germline V and J ends were trimmed by 2 bases and 1 base, with 11 bases remaining between them. Per germline, CDR1 SGHVS and CDR2 FNYEAQ. The CDR3 has 16 residues. CDR3 sequence (DNA): TGTGCCAGCAGCTTAATCGGGACACTGAACACCGGGGAGCTGTTTTTT. Residues: CASSLIGTLNTGELFF. The whole variable domain, remainder taken from reference TRBV7-6 and TRBJ2-2, is GAGVSQSPRYKVTKRGQDVALRCDPISGHVSLYWYRQALGQGPEFLTYFNYEAQQDKSGLPNDRFSAERPEGSISTLTIQRTEQRDSAMYRCASSLIGTLNTGELFFGEGSRLTVL.

The chain combines TRBV19 with TRBJ1-4; 7 nucleotides match TRBD1. The CDR3 consists of 15 residues. J was trimmed by 0 bases and V by 7 bases; bases with no gene match: 5. CDR1 LNHDA and CDR2 SQIVND come from the germline V gene (reference sequence). The CDR3 coding sequence is TGTGCCAGTACCGAAACAGGGGCAACTAATGAAAAACTGTTTTTT. Its protein is CASTETGATNEKLFF.

In this sample, this clone is medium-sized. The chain links TRBV27 to TRBJ2-5, with 13 bases fitting TRBD2. The V gene's germline CDR1 is MNHEY and CDR2 SMNVEV (reference sequence). V dropped 5 bases and J dropped 3; count of bases not matched to a gene: 6. This CDR3 region has 16 residues. The CDR3 loop reads CASSQGLAGLEETQYF. CDR3 nucleotide sequence: TGTGCCAGCAGTCAGGGACTAGCGGGGCTTGAAGAGACCCAGTACTTC.

This clone is judged large (0.1 to 1%). This chain links TRBV5-5 with TRBJ1-4, with a tentative D call TRBD1 (6 bases). Germline assignment: CDR1 SGHKS and CDR2 YYEKEE (reference sequence). V lost 0 bases and J 6 bases, leaving 12 bases between the germline ends. The CDR3 has 15 amino acids. Here the CDR3 DNA reads TGTGCCAGCAGCTTGGGAAGGGGGAGGGATGAAAAACTGTTTTTT. As protein: CASSLGRGRDEKLFF.

The chain has TRBV19 and TRBJ1-5; D call uncertain. The length of the CDR3 is 12 residues. Trimming shortened V by 6 bases and J by 7 bases, and 10 bases separated the two germline ends. From germline, CDR1 is LNHDA and CDR2 SQIVND (reference sequence). DNA of the CDR3: TGTGCCAGTAGGTCAGGTGGACAGCCCCAGCATTTT. This encodes CASRSGGQPQHF.

This clone has more than one count but fewer than ten. The V call is TRBV19, the J call TRBJ2-5; possibly TRBD1 for D (6 bases). V lost 8 bases, J lost 0 bases, and 13 bases lay in between. The CDR3 is made up of 14 amino acids. CDR1 is LNHDA and CDR2 is SQIVND in the germline V gene (reference sequence). The CDR3 sequence is CASGQGRDQETQYF. DNA of the CDR3: TGTGCCAGTGGCCAGGGGCGAGACCAAGAGACCCAGTACTTC.

The genes are TRBV7-9 and TRBJ2-5; D is uncertain. The CDR3 loop spans 14 amino acids. V was clipped by 0 bases and J by 1 base, with 6 bases between them. Per germline, CDR1 SEHNR and CDR2 FQNEAQ (reference sequence). The CDR3 DNA follows: TGTGCCAGCAGCTTAGCCGGTCTCCAAGAGACCCAGTACTTC. Translating it yields CASSLAGLQETQYF.

This clone occurred a few times. Other DNA sequences in the sample encode the same CDR3. The V and J genes are TRBV7-6 and TRBJ1-1; D not resolved. This CDR3 has 13 residues. From germline, CDR1 is SGHVS and CDR2 FNYEAQ. The V end lost 2 bases, the J end lost 0 bases, and 4 bases lay between the germline ends. CDR3 in DNA: TGTGCCAGCAGCTTATCAGTGAACACTGAAGCTTTCTTT. It specifies CASSLSVNTEAFF.

This clone was counted only a few times. This rearrangement joins TRBV5-1 to TRBJ1-2; TRBD1 might be the D (5 bases). CDR3 length equals 12 residues. Trimming removed 5 bases from V and 6 bases from J, with 11 bases in between. The germline CDR1 and CDR2 sequences are SGHRS and YFSETQ. CDR3 bases: TGCGCCAGCAGAGGGGCGGAAGATGGCTACACCTTC. Encoded protein: CASRGAEDGYTF.

The CDR3 nucleotides are TGTGCCACCAGCACAAGACAGGGTGATCAGCCCCAGCATTTT. Translation gives CATSTRQGDQPQHF. The V gene is TRBV15, the J gene TRBJ1-5; 7 bases map to TRBD1. Germline CDR1 and CDR2: LNHNV and YYDKDF (reference sequence). V shed 4 bases and J 5 bases; nucleotides not matched to a gene: 5. The CDR3 runs 14 residues.

This chain joins TRBV30 and TRBJ1-1; no clear D gene. Trimming cost V 0 bases and J 8 bases, with 10 bases left between them. Germline-derived CDR1 and CDR2 are GTSNPN and SVGIG (reference sequence). The length of the CDR3 is 12 residues. The CDR3 DNA reads as TGTGCCTGGAGTGTCGAGGGCTCCGAAGCTTTCTTT. It specifies CAWSVEGSEAFF.